This note documents a single TCR beta chain sequence. What this receptor recognizes is not known. A roughly 2.4 ml peripheral blood sample was drawn into PAXgene tubes per donor and stored at -80°C. Without T cell sorting, total RNA was isolated from whole blood using the PAXgene blood miRNA kit on an automated QIAcube. Peripheral blood from monozygotic twin pairs who were concordant or discordant for inflammatory bowel disease underwent deep TCRalpha and TCRbeta repertoire profiling using unique molecular barcoding. Smoking habits were recorded for all twin pairs, and each individual was classified as a current, former or never smoker. The sample belongs to a study of monozygotic twins with inflammatory bowel disease (dated by TCRdb to between 2018 and 2020). Turning to the overall study: A total of approximately 28 monozygotic twin pairs were included in the full study, comprising nine German pairs (four IBD-concordant, five IBD-discordant) and 19 IBD-discordant Danish pairs. Each individual had, on average, about 151 000 unique TCRalpha sequences and 181 000 unique TCRbeta sequences available for analysis. The search for disease-associated traits relied mainly on comparing IBD patients with their genetically identical healthy co-twins within discordant pairs.

Study-wide conclusions, independent of this receptor: Because patients received different immunosuppressive treatments, the repertoires may have picked up extra background noise and variability between individuals. A decrease in TCRbeta repertoire diversity, as measured by inverse Simpson index, was observed in IBD patients compared with their healthy co-twins. Different T cell subtypes could not be distinguished in the analysis. Compared with healthy twins, IBD patients shared fewer clonotypes with other individuals, and the difference was most pronounced in patients with signs of disease activity. No single strong signal or clonotype linked to IBD turned up in the results, so the idea that one exists was not supported. Repertoire similarity did not differ between concordant and discordant twins, possibly due to limited statistical power.

Library construction relied on 5' RACE. The input for every TCR library was around 3.5 ug of total RNA. cDNA was synthesized with SMARTScribe reverse transcriptase in eight separate reactions per sample. During cDNA synthesis, unique molecular identifiers containing a 6-nucleotide sample barcode were introduced by template switching. TCRalpha and TCRbeta cDNA was amplified in two nested PCRs of 16 and 9 cycles, and bead purification was carried out after each PCR. Before amplification, the cDNA was both treated with uracil DNA-glycosylase and purified with the QIAquick PCR purification kit. The second PCR added Illumina TruSeq-compatible adapters along with sample-specific barcodes. Library quality and concentration were checked on TapeStation and Qubit, and libraries were pooled at around 4.7 ng each. The pooled libraries were sequenced with 2 x 100 bp reads and custom sequencing primers on an Illumina HiSeq2500 single-index Rapid Run. The original methods were these. UMI-based consensus assembly with MiGEC version 1.2.6 was used to correct PCR and sequencing errors. MiXCR version 2.1.1 handled V(D)J alignment, clonotype assembly and CDR3 extraction. Normalisation of gene usage, clonotype sharing and MAIT/NKT TCR abundance was achieved by analysing the top 1000, 10 000 and 20 000 clonotypes per sample. Diversity was computed as the inverse Simpson index with the vegan R package after downsampling to 27 000 UMIs. Statistical testing used paired Mann-Whitney U tests on the discordant twin pairs and applied Benjamini-Hochberg correction for multiple testing. After reprocessing by TCRdb, each CDR3 protein sequence is one entry, and no DNA is given. The V and J calls shown here were made by TCRdb, not taken from the authors' results. The table kept for this sample lists some 200,000 distinct CDR3 sequences. The top ten constitute roughly 8% of the sample.

Input material: blood. The clonotype comes from a human donor with ulcerative colitis or Crohn's disease, or a healthy co-twin of an affected twin (not recorded which).

CDR3 reads: CASSLGRETQYF. In this chain, TRBV7-2 is recombined with TRBJ2-5. The CDR3 runs 12 residues from the cysteine to the phenylalanine. No DNA was logged. Reading the germline V gene gives CDR1 SGHTA and CDR2 FQGNSA.